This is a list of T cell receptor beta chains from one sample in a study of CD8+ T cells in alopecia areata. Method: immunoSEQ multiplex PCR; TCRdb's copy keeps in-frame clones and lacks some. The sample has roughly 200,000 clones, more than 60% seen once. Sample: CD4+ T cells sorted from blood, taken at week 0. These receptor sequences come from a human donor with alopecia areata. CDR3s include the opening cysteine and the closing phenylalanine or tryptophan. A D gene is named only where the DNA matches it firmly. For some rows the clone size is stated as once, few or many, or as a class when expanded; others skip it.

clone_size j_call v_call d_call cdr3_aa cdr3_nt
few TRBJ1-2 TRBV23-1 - CASQKVNYGYTF TGCGCCAGCCAAAAAGTCAACTATGGCTACACCTTC
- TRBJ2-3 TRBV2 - CAGQGFISTDTQYF TGTGCCGGCCAAGGCTTCATTAGCACAGATACGCAGTATTTT
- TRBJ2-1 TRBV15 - CATSRPLDQQFF TGTGCCACCAGCAGACCCCTTGATCAGCAGTTCTTC
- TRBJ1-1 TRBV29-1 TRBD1 CSVVRSRGRGQGTEAFF TGCAGCGTTGTTCGATCCAGGGGGCGCGGCCAGGGCACTGAAGCTTTCTTT
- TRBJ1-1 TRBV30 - CAWSQQGNTEAFF TGTGCCTGGAGTCAACAGGGGAACACTGAAGCTTTCTTT
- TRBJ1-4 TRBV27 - CASSPRTIAKEKLFF TGTGCCAGCAGCCCCCGTACTATCGCAAAGGAAAAACTGTTTTTT
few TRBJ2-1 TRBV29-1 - CSVEGGNRYNEQFF TGCAGCGTTGAAGGGGGGAACAGGTACAATGAGCAGTTCTTC
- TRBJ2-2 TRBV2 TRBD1 CASARQGNTGELFF TGTGCCAGCGCTCGACAGGGGAACACCGGGGAGCTGTTTTTT
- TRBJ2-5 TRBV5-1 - CASSYYDRQETQYF TGCGCCAGCAGCTATTACGACAGACAAGAGACCCAGTACTTC
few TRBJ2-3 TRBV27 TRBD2 CASSRGLAGADTQYF TGTGCCAGCAGTCGGGGACTAGCGGGGGCGGATACGCAGTATTTT
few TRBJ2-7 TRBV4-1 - CASSPGPGDYEQYF TGCGCCAGCAGCCCGGGACCGGGGGACTACGAGCAGTACTTC
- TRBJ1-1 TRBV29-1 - CSGEPEAFF TGCAGCGGCGAACCTGAAGCTTTCTTT
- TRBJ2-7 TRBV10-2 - CASTQSHEQYF TGCGCCAGCACCCAGTCCCACGAGCAGTACTTC
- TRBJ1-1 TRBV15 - CATSHQYGEAFF TGTGCCACCAGCCACCAATACGGGGAAGCTTTCTTT
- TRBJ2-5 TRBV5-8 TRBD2 CASSWGSSGGRETQYF TGTGCCAGCAGCTGGGGGTCCAGCGGGGGAAGGGAGACCCAGTACTTC
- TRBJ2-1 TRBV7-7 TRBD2 CASSLGTSGGEQFF TGTGCCAGCAGCTTAGGGACTAGCGGAGGTGAGCAGTTCTTC
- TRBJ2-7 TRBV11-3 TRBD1 CASSTGTGGYEQYF TGTGCCAGCAGCACAGGGACAGGGGGCTACGAGCAGTACTTC
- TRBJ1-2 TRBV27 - CASSTLTTGGYTF TGTGCCAGCAGCACACTCACCACGGGAGGCTACACCTTC
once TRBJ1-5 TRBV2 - CASSGEGLQPQHF TGTGCCAGCAGTGGAGAGGGGCTACAGCCCCAGCATTTT
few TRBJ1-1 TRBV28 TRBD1 CASFQGAGGTEAFF TGTGCCAGCTTCCAGGGGGCGGGTGGGACTGAAGCTTTCTTT
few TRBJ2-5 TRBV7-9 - CASSLGGSQETQYF TGTGCCAGCAGCTTAGGGGGGTCCCAAGAGACCCAGTACTTC
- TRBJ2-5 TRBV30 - CAWNQFGTQYF TGTGCCTGGAACCAGTTCGGGACCCAGTACTTC
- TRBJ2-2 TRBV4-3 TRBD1 CASSQGQGALNTGELFF TGCGCCAGCAGCCAAGGACAGGGGGCATTGAACACCGGGGAGCTGTTTTTT
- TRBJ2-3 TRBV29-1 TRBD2 CSVVTSGLTDTQYF TGCAGCGTTGTGACTAGCGGGCTCACAGATACGCAGTATTTT
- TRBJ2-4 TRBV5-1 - CASSLVAGTSKNIQYF TGCGCCAGCAGCTTGGTAGCAGGCACCTCCAAAAACATTCAGTACTTC
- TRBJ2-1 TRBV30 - CAWSRGRDGNEQFF TGTGCCTGGAGTAGAGGCCGGGACGGCAATGAGCAGTTCTTC
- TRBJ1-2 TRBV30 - CAWRNTATYGYTF TGTGCCTGGAGAAACACGGCTACCTATGGCTACACCTTC
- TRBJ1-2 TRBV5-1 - CASSPGDGNYGYTF TGCGCCAGCAGCCCAGGGGACGGGAACTATGGCTACACCTTC
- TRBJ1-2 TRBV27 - CASSPISGWYGYTF TGTGCCAGCAGTCCAATCTCAGGGTGGTATGGCTACACCTTC
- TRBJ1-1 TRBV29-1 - CSVGFRNTEAFF TGCAGCGTTGGCTTCAGGAACACTGAAGCTTTCTTT
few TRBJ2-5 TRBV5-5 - CASSPGDFAETQYF TGTGCCAGCAGCCCAGGGGACTTCGCAGAGACCCAGTACTTC
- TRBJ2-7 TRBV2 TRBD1 CASSRLQGATPAYEQYF TGTGCCAGCAGTCGGTTACAGGGGGCGACCCCGGCTTACGAGCAGTACTTC
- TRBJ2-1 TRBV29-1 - CSVAASGAYNEQFF TGCAGCGTCGCGGCTAGTGGAGCTTACAATGAGCAGTTCTTC
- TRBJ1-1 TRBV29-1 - CSVEAQMNTEAFF TGCAGCGTTGAAGCTCAGATGAACACTGAAGCTTTCTTT
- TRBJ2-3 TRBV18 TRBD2 CASSPPGQRGRSTDTQYF TGTGCCAGCTCACCACCGGGGCAGCGGGGGAGGAGCACAGATACGCAGTATTTT
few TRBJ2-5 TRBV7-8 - CASSLGQAETQYF TGTGCCAGCAGTCTCGGACAAGCGGAGACCCAGTACTTC
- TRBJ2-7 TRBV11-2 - CASTGRINYEQYF TGTGCCAGTACCGGACGGATTAACTACGAGCAGTACTTC